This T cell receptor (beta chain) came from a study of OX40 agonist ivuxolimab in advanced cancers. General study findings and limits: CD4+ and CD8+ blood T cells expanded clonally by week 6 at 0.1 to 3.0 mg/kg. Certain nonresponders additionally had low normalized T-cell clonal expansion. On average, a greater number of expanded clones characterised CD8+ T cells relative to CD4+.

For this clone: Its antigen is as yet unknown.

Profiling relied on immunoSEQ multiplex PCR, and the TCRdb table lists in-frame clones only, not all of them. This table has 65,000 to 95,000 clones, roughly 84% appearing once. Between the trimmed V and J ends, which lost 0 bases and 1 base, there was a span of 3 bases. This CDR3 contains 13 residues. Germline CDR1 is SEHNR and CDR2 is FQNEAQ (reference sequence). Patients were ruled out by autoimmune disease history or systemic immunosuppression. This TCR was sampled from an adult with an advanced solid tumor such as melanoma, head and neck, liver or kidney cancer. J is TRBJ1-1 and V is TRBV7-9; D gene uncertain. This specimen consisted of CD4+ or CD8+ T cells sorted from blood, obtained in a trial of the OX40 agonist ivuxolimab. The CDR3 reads CASSLAENTEAFF. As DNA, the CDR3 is TGTGCCAGCAGCTTAGCCGAGAACACTGAAGCTTTCTTT.